The 17 T cell receptor beta chains given below trace back to one sample, sequenced in a study of shared clonotypes between healthy human individuals. Generated by immunoSEQ multiplex PCR, the TCRdb table keeps only in-frame clones and is missing some. This table holds approximately 2,300,000 clones, roughly 92% found once. What was sequenced was naive CD4+ T cells from PBMCs. As to subset: CD45RA+ positively selected. Receptors originate from a man younger than 35 in good health. Some clones in this sample may be carry-over from other donors' samples.

This chain connects TRBV5-1 to TRBJ2-2; 8 nucleotides match TRBD2. This CDR3 is built from 16 residues. Germline V gene lookup returns CDR1 SGHRS and CDR2 YFSETQ. Trimming removed 4 bases from V and 4 bases from J; junction bases left unmatched: 9. Here the CDR3 DNA reads TGCGCCAGCAGCCCCCCTTTGGCGGGAGGCACCGGGGAGCTGTTTTTT. Translating it yields CASSPPLAGGTGELFF. The variable domain in full, completed from reference TRBV5-1 and TRBJ2-2, reads KAGVTQTPRYLIKTRGQQVTLSCSPISGHRSVSWYQQTPGQGLQFLFEYFSETQRNKGNFPGRFSGRQFSNSRSEMNVSTLELGDSALYLCASSPPLAGGTGELFFGEGSRLTVL.

This chain uses TRBV27 with TRBJ1-2; D gene ambiguous. V was pared by 0 bases and J by 4 bases, with 9 bases between. CDR1 MNHEY and CDR2 SMNVEV come from the germline V gene (reference sequence). The CDR3 sequence is 14 residues long. CDR3 amino acids: CASSLSFRVYGYTF. The CDR3 nucleotides are TGTGCCAGCAGTTTATCGTTCCGGGTCTATGGCTACACCTTC.

The chain recombines TRBV29-1 with TRBJ1-1; D ambiguous. CDR3 size: 12 residues. Germline V CDR1 and CDR2: SQVTM, ANQGSEA. Trimming took off 5 bases at V and 4 bases at J, with 11 bases between the two ends. The CDR3 coding sequence is TGCAGCGTTTCGGGCAGCGTCACTGAAGCTTTCTTT. Its translation: CSVSGSVTEAFF.

Concerning this clone itself: The same CDR3 arises from other DNA sequences in this sample as well. The chain is built from TRBV6-5 and TRBJ2-2; D is unclear. CDR3 size: 13 residues. Germline CDR1 reads MNHEY; CDR2 reads SVGAGI. V dropped 2 bases and J dropped 4 bases, with 5 bases sitting between them. CDR3 in amino acids: CASSYLGTGELFF. CDR3 coding DNA: TGTGCCAGCAGTTACCTAGGCACCGGGGAGCTGTTTTTT.

The chain combines TRBV18 with TRBJ2-2, with TRBD2 as a possible D gene (5 bases). The germline V and J ends were trimmed by 3 bases and 3 bases, with 14 bases remaining between them. The CDR3 totals 16 residues. Germline assignment: CDR1 KGHSH and CDR2 LQKENI. As DNA, the CDR3 is TGTGCCAGCTCACCCCTCCGGGGTCGGGACACCGGGGAGCTGTTTTTT. Translated, it gives CASSPLRGRDTGELFF.

V gene TRBV5-4 combines with J gene TRBJ2-4, with a weak D call TRBD1 (6 bases). V was trimmed by 4 bases and J by 0 bases, leaving 11 bases between them. CDR3 length: 15 residues. CDR1 is SGHNT, CDR2 YYREEE, per germline (reference sequence). The CDR3, as DNA: TGTGCCAGCAGCACAAACAGGGAAGCCAAAAACATTCAGTACTTC. Amino acids: CASSTNREAKNIQYF.

This clone showed up just once. This chain links TRBV4-2 with TRBJ2-2; 12 bases are a match to TRBD2. V was pared by 1 base and J by 6 bases, with 6 bases of the junction left unmatched. Germline CDR1 and CDR2: LGHNA and YNFKEQ. The CDR3 is 17 amino acids. CDR3: CASSQVVLAGGPGELFF. The CDR3 DNA follows: TGTGCCAGCAGCCAAGTAGTGCTAGCGGGAGGGCCCGGGGAGCTGTTTTTT.

The chain combines TRBV6-6 with TRBJ2-1; TRBD2 agrees at 8 bases. The junction had 8 bases not matched to a gene; V was cut back by 5 bases and J by 8 bases. Per germline, CDR1 MNHNY and CDR2 SVGAGI (reference sequence). This CDR3 is built from 14 residues. CDR3 bases: TGTGCCAGCAGTGACAGACTAGCGCTCGATGAGCAGTTCTTC. This encodes CASSDRLALDEQFF.

This chain links TRBV11-3 with TRBJ2-2; D may match TRBD1 or TRBD2 (5 bases each). Germline values: CDR1 SGHNT, CDR2 YENEEA. The CDR3 sequence is 16 residues long. The V and J ends lost 5 bases and 2 bases respectively, with 15 bases between them. CDR3 amino acids: CASSPIHGDNTGELFF. The CDR3 nucleotides are TGTGCCAGCAGCCCTATTCACGGGGACAACACCGGGGAGCTGTTTTTT.

This clone was seen a handful of times. Other nucleotide sequences in the sample specify the same CDR3. The rearrangement uses TRBV10-3 and TRBJ1-1, with D uncertain. Trimming stripped 3 bases from V and 7 bases from J, with 6 bases between. Germline V CDR1 and CDR2: ENHRY, SYGVKD. The CDR3 is 11 residues long. DNA for the CDR3: TGTGCCATCAGTGAAGGAAGTGAAGCTTTCTTT. Translation: CAISEGSEAFF.

Comments on this clone: Different DNA sequences within this sample yield the same CDR3. This rearrangement joins TRBV15 to TRBJ2-5; D is uncertain. Deletions cut 0 bases from V and 4 bases from J, with 9 bases between. Germline V gene data show CDR1 as LNHNV and CDR2 as YYDKDF (reference sequence). CDR3 size: 14 residues. The CDR3 loop reads CATSRDSGGETQYF. CDR3 in DNA: TGTGCCACCAGCAGAGATTCGGGTGGAGAGACCCAGTACTTC.

The chain has TRBV5-4 and TRBJ2-5; 12 bases match TRBD2. Looked up from germline, CDR1 is SGHNT and CDR2 is YYREEE (reference sequence). CDR3 length: 16 amino acids. V lost 5 bases, J lost 2 bases, and 7 bases stayed unmatched. As DNA, the CDR3 is TGTGCCAGCAGGATAACTAGCGGGAGGCGACAAGAGACCCAGTACTTC. Translated, it gives CASRITSGRRQETQYF.

The sample holds one count of this clone. This same CDR3 is encoded by further DNA sequences in the sample. The V gene is TRBV7-2, the J gene TRBJ1-1; no definite D call. This CDR3 has 12 residues. Trimming removed 2 bases at V and 5 bases at J, with 6 bases between. CDR1 is SGHTA and CDR2 is FQGNSA in the germline V gene. CDR3 in DNA: TGTGCCAGCAGCTTAATCCCTACTGAAGCTTTCTTT. Encoded protein: CASSLIPTEAFF.

The CDR3 region is CASSSPGTGGREQYF. In nucleotides, the CDR3 is TGTGCCAGCAGCAGTCCCGGGACAGGGGGTCGAGAGCAGTACTTC. The chain combines TRBV6-6 with TRBJ2-7, with TRBD1 matching 11 bases. CDR3 length: 15 amino acids. The V gene end was trimmed by 6 bases and the J gene end by 7 bases; junction bases not matched to a gene: 11. Germline V CDR1 and CDR2: MNHNY, SVGAGI (reference sequence).

The sample holds one count of this clone. The rearrangement uses TRBV29-1 and TRBJ2-5; 10 nucleotides align to TRBD1. V shed 7 bases and J 4 bases; nucleotides not matched to a gene: 9. This CDR3 has 14 residues. Germline CDR1 SQVTM, CDR2 ANQGSEA. The CDR3 coding sequence is TGCAGCGCTGGGGACAGGGGATTTAGAGAGACCCAGTACTTC. This gives the protein CSAGDRGFRETQYF.

The chain carries TRBV14 and TRBJ2-7; no clear D gene. Germline assignment: CDR1 SGHDN and CDR2 FVKESK. The CDR3 extends over 14 amino acids. Trimming shortened V by 1 base and J by 6 bases, and 13 bases separated the two germline ends. The CDR3 reads CASSQVRTRGEQYF. The CDR3 DNA follows: TGTGCCAGCAGCCAAGTACGAACGAGAGGCGAGCAGTACTTC.

This chain uses TRBV7-3 with TRBJ2-1; D gene ambiguous. The CDR3 totals 13 residues. Trimming removed 5 bases at V and 7 bases at J, with 12 bases between. The germline CDR1 and CDR2 sequences are SGHTA and FQGTGA. The CDR3 here is CASSRSPGNEQFF. The DNA of the CDR3 is TGTGCCAGCAGCAGGAGCCCCGGGAATGAGCAGTTCTTC.